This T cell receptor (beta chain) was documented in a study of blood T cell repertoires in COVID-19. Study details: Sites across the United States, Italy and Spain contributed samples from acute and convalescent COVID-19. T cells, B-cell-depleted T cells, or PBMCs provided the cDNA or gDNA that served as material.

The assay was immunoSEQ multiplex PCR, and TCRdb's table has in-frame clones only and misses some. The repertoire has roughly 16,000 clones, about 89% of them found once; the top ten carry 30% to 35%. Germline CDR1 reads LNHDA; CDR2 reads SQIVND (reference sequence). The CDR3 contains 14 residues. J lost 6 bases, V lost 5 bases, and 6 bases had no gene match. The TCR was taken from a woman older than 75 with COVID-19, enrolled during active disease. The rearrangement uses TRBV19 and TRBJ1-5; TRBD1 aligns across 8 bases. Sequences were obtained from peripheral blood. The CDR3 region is CASSWTGNGQPQHF. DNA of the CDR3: TGTGCCAGTAGTTGGACAGGGAATGGTCAGCCCCAGCATTTT.